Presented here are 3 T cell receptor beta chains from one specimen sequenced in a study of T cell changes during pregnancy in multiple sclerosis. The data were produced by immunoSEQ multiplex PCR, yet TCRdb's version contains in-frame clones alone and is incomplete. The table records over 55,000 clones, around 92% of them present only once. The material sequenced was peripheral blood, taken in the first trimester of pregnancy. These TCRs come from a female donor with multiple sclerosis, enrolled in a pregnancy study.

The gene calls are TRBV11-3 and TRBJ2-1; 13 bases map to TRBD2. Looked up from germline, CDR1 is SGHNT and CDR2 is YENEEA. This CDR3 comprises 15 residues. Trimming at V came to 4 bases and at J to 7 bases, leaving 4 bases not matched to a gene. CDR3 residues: CASSYRTSGRNEQFF. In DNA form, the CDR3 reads TGTGCCAGCAGCTACAGGACTAGCGGGAGAAATGAGCAGTTCTTC. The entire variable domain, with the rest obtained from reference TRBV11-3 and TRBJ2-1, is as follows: EAGVVQSPRYKIIEKKQPVAFWCNPISGHNTLYWYLQNLGQGPELLIRYENEEAVDDSQLPKDRFSAERLKGVDSTLKIQPAELGDSAVYLCASSYRTSGRNEQFFGPGTRLTVL.

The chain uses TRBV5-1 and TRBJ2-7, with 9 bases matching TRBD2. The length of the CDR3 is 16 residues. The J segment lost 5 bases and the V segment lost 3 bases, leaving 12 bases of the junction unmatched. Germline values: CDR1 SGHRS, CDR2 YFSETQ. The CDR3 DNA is TGCGCCAGCAGCTCCCTCGGGCGGGAGGGCTTTGACGAGCAGTACTTC. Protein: CASSSLGREGFDEQYF.

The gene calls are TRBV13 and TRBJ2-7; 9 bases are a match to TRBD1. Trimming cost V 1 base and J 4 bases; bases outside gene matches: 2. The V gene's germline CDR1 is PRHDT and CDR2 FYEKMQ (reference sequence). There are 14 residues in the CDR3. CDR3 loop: CASSLEQGAYEQYF. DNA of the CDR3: TGTGCCAGCAGCTTAGAACAGGGGGCTTACGAGCAGTACTTC.